This TCR beta chain was retrieved from a study of shared clonotypes between healthy human individuals. Findings and limits, study-wide: The sole specimen, blood, was sampled, and tissue repertoires likely differ.

As to this clone: Its antigen is currently unknown.

In unsorted samples, genomic DNA was obtained using around 100 million PBMCs. Every subset's genomic DNA went evenly onto several immunoSEQ plates. Method: immunoSEQ multiplex PCR; TCRdb's copy keeps in-frame clones and lacks some. The profile shows hundreds of thousands of clones, 70% to 80% of them singletons. The specimen sequenced was PBMCs. The TCR was taken from a woman aged 40 to 50 in good health. Some clones in this sample may be carry-over from other donors' samples.

This chain's CDR3 is CASSVATRGDSPLHF. As DNA, the CDR3 is TGTGCCAGCAGCGTAGCTACGAGGGGAGATTCACCCCTCCACTTT. V usage is TRBV9 and J usage is TRBJ1-6; weak D call: TRBD1 (5 bases). Deletions cut 0 bases from V and 8 bases from J, with 12 bases between. This CDR3 has 15 amino acids. Germline CDR1 reads SGDLS; CDR2 reads YYNGEE.